The next 17 T cell receptor beta chains were all read from a single sample in a study of response to subunit inactivated influenza vaccine. Using its own MiXCR run on the RT-PCR reads, TCRdb lists one record per CDR3 protein. The table records about 500,000 distinct CDR3 sequences, around 13% of them present only once. The source was PBMCs from blood, collected 40 to 50 days after vaccination. These receptors came from a man in his fifties who received an inactivated influenza vaccine.

This clonotype appeared a few times. The chain couples TRBV12-3 or TRBV12-4 to TRBJ2-7; D ambiguous. The CDR3 is made up of 14 amino acids. V lost 11 bases and J lost 0, with 17 bases in between. CDR3 loop: CASASRMSSYEQYF. CDR3 sequence (DNA): TGTGCCTCAGCAAGCAGGATGAGCTCCTACGAGCAGTACTTC.

This clonotype was recorded many times. The chain uses TRBV11-2 and TRBJ2-5, with 7 bases identical to TRBD1. The V gene end was trimmed by 7 bases and the J gene end by 4 bases; junction bases not matched to a gene: 6. The CDR3 contains 13 residues. The germline gives CDR1 SGHAT, CDR2 FQNNGV. The CDR3 sequence is CASTEDRAETQYF. CDR3 coding DNA: TGTGCCAGCACCGAAGACAGGGCAGAGACCCAGTACTTC.

The chain has TRBV7-2 and TRBJ2-2; TRBD1 is a possible D gene (6 bases). Germline V CDR1 and CDR2: SGHTA, FQGNSA. This CDR3 is built from 14 residues. V gave up 5 bases and J gave up 4 bases, with 11 bases separating them. This chain's CDR3 is CASSRGISTGELFF. The CDR3 nucleotides read TGTGCCAGCAGCAGGGGGATCAGCACCGGGGAGCTGTTTTTT.

The genes are TRBV20-1 and TRBJ2-1; D not certain. The CDR3 extends over 13 amino acids. Germline V gene data show CDR1 as DFQATT and CDR2 as SNEGSKA (reference sequence). Trimming stripped 6 bases from V and 7 bases from J, with 16 bases between. The CDR3 coding sequence is TGCAGTGCCAACCTACGACCCTTTAATGAGCAGTTCTTC. Amino acid sequence: CSANLRPFNEQFF.

A few counts support this clonotype. The J gene is TRBJ2-3, the V gene TRBV5-1, with D possibly matching TRBD2 (5 bases). The CDR3 is 16 amino acids. Trimming stripped 2 bases from V and 0 bases from J, with 13 bases between. Germline V lookup: CDR1 SGHRS, CDR2 YFSETQ. The CDR3, as DNA: TGCGCCAGCAGCTTTACCGTCGCGGGCAGCACAGATACGCAGTATTTT. It translates to CASSFTVAGSTDTQYF.

The rearrangement links TRBV4-1 to TRBJ1-2; D is possibly TRBD1 (5 bases). V was cut by 4 bases and J by 11 bases, with 17 bases left in between. The CDR3 totals 13 residues. In germline, CDR1 is MGHRA, CDR2 YSYEKL. The CDR3 sequence is CASSRTSGEGYTF. The CDR3 nucleotides read TGCGCCAGCAGCCGCACTAGCGGGGAGGGGTACACCTTC.

The chain recombines TRBV5-1 with TRBJ2-5; D may be TRBD1 (7 bases). Trimming removed 5 bases from V and 4 bases from J, with 15 bases in between. CDR3 size: 14 residues. Germline V gene lookup returns CDR1 SGHRS and CDR2 YFSETQ. For the CDR3, the DNA is TGCGCCAGCAGTCAGGGGGGATCATCAGAGACCCAGTACTTC. The encoded protein is CASSQGGSSETQYF.

This clonotype was picked up a small number of times. The chain couples TRBV29-1 to TRBJ2-3; 13 bases match TRBD2. With 7 bases clipped from V and 6 bases from J, the junction kept 7 bases outside the gene matches. CDR1 and CDR2 from the germline V gene are SQVTM and ANQGSEA. CDR3 length equals 14 residues. The CDR3 sequence is CSESGTSGKDTQYF. The CDR3 DNA reads TGCAGCGAATCCGGGACTAGCGGGAAGGATACGCAGTATTTT.

The gene calls are TRBV12-3 or TRBV12-4 and TRBJ1-2; D is perhaps TRBD1 (5 bases). V lost 8 bases and J 7 bases, leaving 20 bases between the germline ends. The CDR3 is made up of 14 amino acids. The CDR3 DNA reads as TGTGCCAGCGGCTCACAACCAGGGCACCGTGGCTACACCTTC. This gives the protein CASGSQPGHRGYTF.

The chain joins TRBV7-3 to TRBJ2-3; D possibly corresponds to TRBD2 (5 bases). The CDR3 covers 15 residues. V was clipped by 5 bases and J by 4 bases, with 16 bases between them. Looked up from germline, CDR1 is SGHTA and CDR2 is FQGTGA. Here the CDR3 reads CASSPRLSGADTQYF. Written as DNA, the CDR3 is TGTGCCAGCAGCCCCCGCCTCAGCGGCGCAGATACGCAGTATTTT.

The rearrangement uses TRBV20-1 and TRBJ2-7, with TRBD1 matching 8 bases. J lost 2 bases, V lost 3 bases, and 12 bases had no gene match. This CDR3 is built from 16 residues. CDR1 and CDR2 (germline): DFQATT, SNEGSKA (reference sequence). CDR3 in DNA: TGCAGTGCTAGCCTCGACAGGGGCCTCCGGACCTACGAGCAGTACTTC. It codes for CSASLDRGLRTYEQYF.

The chain links TRBV12-3 or TRBV12-4 to TRBJ2-2; no clear D gene. V gave up 2 bases and J gave up 3 bases, with 10 bases separating them. The CDR3 runs 15 residues. The CDR3 here is CASSLIGPDTGELFF. The CDR3 DNA is TGTGCCAGCAGTTTAATAGGACCTGACACCGGGGAGCTGTTTTTT.

This clonotype has at least ten counts. The chain has TRBV20-1 and TRBJ1-1; D not resolved. The V gene lost 6 bases and the J gene lost 4 bases, with 15 bases spanning the gap. CDR1 DFQATT and CDR2 SNEGSKA come from the germline V gene (reference sequence). This CDR3 comprises 13 residues. The CDR3 nucleotides are TGCAGTGCCTCCTCGACCCAGGTCACTGAAGCTTTCTTT. Translation: CSASSTQVTEAFF.

The chain couples TRBV5-1 to TRBJ2-1; TRBD1 aligns across 9 bases. J lost 0 bases, V lost 4 bases, and 17 bases had no gene match. This CDR3 is 20 amino acids long. Per the germline V gene, CDR1 is SGHRS and CDR2 is YFSETQ. CDR3 region: CASSLEGTGFWTSSYNEQFF. CDR3 bases: TGCGCCAGCAGCCTGGAGGGGACAGGGTTCTGGACCAGCTCCTACAATGAGCAGTTCTTC.

This clonotype has at least ten counts. The chain couples TRBV7-2 to TRBJ1-5; no clear D gene. CDR1 is SGHTA, CDR2 FQGNSA, per germline. There are 14 residues in the CDR3. Trimming removed 1 base at V and 1 base at J, with 5 bases between. As DNA, the CDR3 is TGTGCCAGCAGCTTAGGGCCAAGCAATCAGCCCCAGCATTTT. This translates into CASSLGPSNQPQHF.

This clonotype was observed a single time. This sequence joins TRBV7-9 and TRBJ1-1; possibly TRBD1 for D (6 bases). This CDR3 region has 15 residues. Germline V CDR1 and CDR2: SEHNR, FQNEAQ (reference sequence). The ends were cut back, 1 base at V and 4 bases at J, with 13 bases in the middle. The CDR3 bases are TGTGCCAGCAGCTTAGAACCTATCAGGGGCACTGAAGCTTTCTTT. Translating gives CASSLEPIRGTEAFF.

This clonotype has ten or more counts. At one boundary the junction diverges from the germline segment, which might be a read error. The genes are TRBV12-3 or TRBV12-4 and TRBJ2-2, with D tentatively TRBD2 (5 bases). This CDR3 is built from 12 residues. The CDR3 loop reads CASSLGGGELFF. The DNA for the CDR3 is TGTGCCAGCAGCTTAGGAGGCGGGGAGCTGTTTTTT.